This note documents a single T cell receptor beta chain sequence. This clonotype was counted between two and nine times. Its antigen remains undetermined. Within one base of it there is no much larger clone, and no base qualities were kept. The sample comes from a study of naive and memory T cell subsets (dated by TCRdb to about 2017). Notes on the research overall: An open-source, UMI-based TCR alpha and beta sequencing pipeline was applied to sorted naive and memory peripheral blood T cell subsets. RNA was DNase-treated and reverse transcribed with TCR constant-region primers, mostly using SuperScript III. IgG serology results and the functional CMV T cell responses were in complete agreement.

Findings and caveats that apply to the study as a whole: A power law was followed by TCR abundance, with an exponent that differed between naive and memory subsets but was consistent across the three individuals. The repertoire findings for the naive and memory subsets could not be validated, as no ground truth was available. Each clonotype was defined as a single alpha or beta chain sequence rather than as a paired alpha/beta receptor. Following error correction, more than 95% of naive TCR sequences occurred only once, which made naive abundance distributions much steeper than those of memory subsets. RNA-based TCR counts may be influenced by expression changes linked to T cell activation and differentiation. A few larger clonotypes were found in naive repertoires, especially CD8, and these larger clonotypes were possibly memory cells re-expressing CD45RA. In both CD4 and CD8 cells, a rise in Gini index and a fall in Shannon and inverse Simpson diversity were observed from naive through CM, EM and EMRA.

Libraries were made using UMI-ligation and nested PCR. To cover both TRBC1 and TRBC2, the beta constant-region primer consisted of an equimolar mix of two oligonucleotides. Four rounds of PCR were used to amplify ligated cDNA, with nested alpha and beta constant-region primers being used together with the SP2 primer. T4 RNA ligase 1 ligated a single-stranded oligonucleotide carrying the SP2 primer and a 12-nucleotide UMI to the cDNA 3' end. Incubation of the ligation reaction lasted about 19-24 hours at 16 degrees C. PCR2 was usually performed as a SYBR Green qPCR and halted at a preset threshold so that over-amplification would not occur. Agencourt AMPure XP magnetic beads were used for all purifications after the first. Library amounts were measured by Qubit and library quality was assessed on a TapeStation, where the main peak was expected at around 650 bp. Pooled libraries were sequenced on an Illumina MiSeq using v2 2x251 paired-end kits, and typically roughly 0.85-2 million reads were obtained per sample. Each sample was pooled at 3 to 5 nM, and about 5-8% PhiX was included to help cluster recognition. From the authors' description of their analysis: Decombinator assigned V and J genes to Demultiplexor-processed FASTQ reads by tag matching, allowing a single base-pair mismatch. Collapsinator relied on UMIs to fix sequencing errors as well as frequency errors caused by PCR heterogeneity. CDR3Translator translated TCRs and extracted CDR3s from the conserved cysteine to the FGXG phenylalanine, flagging non-productive sequences. Gini, Shannon entropy and inverse Simpson indices were computed after subsampling the repertoires to the same number of UMI-defined TCRs. Power-law fits to clonotype abundance distributions were performed by maximum likelihood within the linear range. When run on a single naive CD8 sample, MIGEC and the pipeline yielded similar UMI counts, similar unique TCR numbers and similar clonal distributions. One analysis removed from the naive repertoire any naive TCRs that were also present in any memory subset from the same donor. A set of several thousand CMV-associated CDR3 sequences, compiled from VDJdb and a published dataset, was used to search the repertoires. In-frame beta chains were kept once TCRdb had trimmed the public reads at Q25 with fastp and called clones with MiXCR. Duplicate CDR3 protein sequences are folded into a single record with the most common DNA and genes. The V and J calls here are based on TCRdb, not the publication. The sample records about 90,000 distinct CDR3 sequences, 11% of which are singletons. The leading ten clones occupy 0.13% of the sample.

From the second PCR step onward, the TCR alpha chain libraries and the TCR beta chain libraries were amplified separately. The CMV status of each donor was determined by measuring IFNgamma production from CD4+ T cells after fresh PBMCs had been stimulated overnight with CMV viral lysate. Miltenyi beads were used first to positively select CD4 T cells, and CD8 T cells were then positively selected from the CD4-negative fraction. Cells stained for CD3, CD4, CD8, CD45RA, CD27 and a live/dead dye were sorted on a BD Aria II into four subsets by CD45RA and CD27. Blood was obtained from a few healthy volunteers, and the blood from each volunteer was fractionated into CD4 and CD8 T cells and subsequently into four differentiation subsets. Approximately 130 ml of peripheral blood was drawn per donor, and PBMC were isolated by Ficoll-Paque PLUS density-gradient centrifugation. Sorted cells were lysed in RLT buffer, and RNA was extracted with a Qiagen RNeasy kit and stored at -80°C.

Sequences SGHRS (CDR1) and YFSETQ (CDR2) are obtained from the germline V gene. The CDR3 runs 18 residues from the cysteine to the phenylalanine. Left in the record is the CDR3 DNA by itself, 54 bases read in frame from the first base. The germline V end is reduced by 3 bases and the J end by 0 bases; junction bases left unmatched: 11. Recombination joined TRBV5-1 with TRBJ2-2; the junction holds 7 bases that match TRBD2. This TCR was sampled from a human donor in good health. The sample comprised naive CD4+ T cells from blood. Explained via the paper, the cell subset or site label denotes: naive T cells, CD45RA high CD27+. The DNA sequence is TGCGCCAGCAGCTCTTCCCCGTATCGGGAGGCGAACACCGGGGAGCTGTTTTTT. Translated, this is CASSSSPYREANTGELFF. Joined to the reference TRBV5-1 and TRBJ2-2 proteins, this CDR3 gives the full variable domain: KAGVTQTPRYLIKTRGQQVTLSCSPISGHRSVSWYQQTPGQGLQFLFEYFSETQRNKGNFPGRFSGRQFSNSRSEMNVSTLELGDSALYLCASSSSPYREANTGELFFGEGSRLTVL.